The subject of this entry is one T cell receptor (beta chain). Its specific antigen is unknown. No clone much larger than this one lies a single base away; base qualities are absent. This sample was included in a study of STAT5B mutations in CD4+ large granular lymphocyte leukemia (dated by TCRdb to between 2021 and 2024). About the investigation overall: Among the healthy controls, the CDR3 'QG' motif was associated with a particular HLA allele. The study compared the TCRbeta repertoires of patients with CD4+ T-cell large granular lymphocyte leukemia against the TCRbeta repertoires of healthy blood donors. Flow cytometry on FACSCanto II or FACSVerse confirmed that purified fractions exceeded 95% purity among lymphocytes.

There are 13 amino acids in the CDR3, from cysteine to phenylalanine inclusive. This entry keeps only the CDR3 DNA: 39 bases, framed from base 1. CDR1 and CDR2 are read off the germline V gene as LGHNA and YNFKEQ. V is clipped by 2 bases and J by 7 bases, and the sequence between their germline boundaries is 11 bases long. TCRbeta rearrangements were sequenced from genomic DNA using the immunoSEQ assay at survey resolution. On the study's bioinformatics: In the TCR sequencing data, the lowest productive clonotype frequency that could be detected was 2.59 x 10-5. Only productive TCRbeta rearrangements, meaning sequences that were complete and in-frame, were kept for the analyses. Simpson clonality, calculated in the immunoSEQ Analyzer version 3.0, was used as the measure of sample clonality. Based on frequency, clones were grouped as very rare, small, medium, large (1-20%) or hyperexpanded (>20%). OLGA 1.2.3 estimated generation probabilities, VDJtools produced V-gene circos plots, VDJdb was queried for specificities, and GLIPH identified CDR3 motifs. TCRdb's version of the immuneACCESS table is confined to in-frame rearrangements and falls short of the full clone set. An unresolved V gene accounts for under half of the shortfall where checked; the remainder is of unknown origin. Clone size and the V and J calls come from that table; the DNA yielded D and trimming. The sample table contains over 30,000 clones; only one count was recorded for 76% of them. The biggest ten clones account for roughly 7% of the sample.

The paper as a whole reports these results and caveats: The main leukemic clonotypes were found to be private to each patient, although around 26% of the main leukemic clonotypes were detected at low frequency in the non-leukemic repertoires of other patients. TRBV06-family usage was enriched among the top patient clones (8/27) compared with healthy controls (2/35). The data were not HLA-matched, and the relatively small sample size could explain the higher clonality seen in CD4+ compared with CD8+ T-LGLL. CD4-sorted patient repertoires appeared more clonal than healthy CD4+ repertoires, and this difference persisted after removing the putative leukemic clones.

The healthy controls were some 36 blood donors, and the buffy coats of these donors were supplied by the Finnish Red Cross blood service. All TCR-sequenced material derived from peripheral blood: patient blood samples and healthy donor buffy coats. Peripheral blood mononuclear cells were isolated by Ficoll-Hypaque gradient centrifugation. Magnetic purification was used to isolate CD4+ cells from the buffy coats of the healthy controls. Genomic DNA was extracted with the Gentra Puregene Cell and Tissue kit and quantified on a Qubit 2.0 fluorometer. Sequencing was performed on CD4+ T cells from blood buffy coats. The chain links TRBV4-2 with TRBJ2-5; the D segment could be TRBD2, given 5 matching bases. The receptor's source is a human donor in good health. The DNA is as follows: TGTGCCAGCAGCCAAACCGGAGGTGTGACCCAGTACTTC. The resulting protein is CASSQTGGVTQYF.